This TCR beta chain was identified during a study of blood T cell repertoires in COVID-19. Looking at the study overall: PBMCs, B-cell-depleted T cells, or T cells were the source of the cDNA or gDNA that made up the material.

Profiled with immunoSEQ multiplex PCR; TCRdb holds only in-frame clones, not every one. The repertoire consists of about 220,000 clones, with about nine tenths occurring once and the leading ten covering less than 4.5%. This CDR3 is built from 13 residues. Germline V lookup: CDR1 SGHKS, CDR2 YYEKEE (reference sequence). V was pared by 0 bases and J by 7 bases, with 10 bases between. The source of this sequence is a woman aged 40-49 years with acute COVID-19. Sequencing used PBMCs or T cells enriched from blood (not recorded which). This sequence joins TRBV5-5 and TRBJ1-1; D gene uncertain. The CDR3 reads CASSLAISLEAFF. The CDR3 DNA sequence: TGTGCCAGCAGCTTGGCAATCAGTCTTGAAGCTTTCTTT.